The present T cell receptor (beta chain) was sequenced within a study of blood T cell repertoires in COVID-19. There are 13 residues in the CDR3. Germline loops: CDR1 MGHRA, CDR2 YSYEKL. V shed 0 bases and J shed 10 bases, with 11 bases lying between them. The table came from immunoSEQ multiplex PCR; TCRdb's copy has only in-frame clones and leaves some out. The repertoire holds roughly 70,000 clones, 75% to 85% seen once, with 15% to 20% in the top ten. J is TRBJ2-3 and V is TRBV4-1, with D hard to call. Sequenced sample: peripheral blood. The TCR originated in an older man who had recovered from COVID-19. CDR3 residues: CASSQDHERAQYF. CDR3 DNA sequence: TGCGCCAGCAGCCAAGATCATGAGCGCGCGCAGTATTTT.